The present TCR beta chain was sequenced within a study of cytomegalovirus exposure and HLA in healthy donors. PCR employed 60 Vbeta and 13 Jbeta primers. Under the authors' procedure: It was a later analysis that counted about 80 million unique TCR beta chains, of which some 10 million were shared. The data were produced by immunoSEQ multiplex PCR, yet TCRdb's version contains in-frame clones alone and is incomplete. V and J calls and clone size are copied from that table; D and trimming were computed from the DNA. Of about 150,000 clones detected, around 78% appear once; the ten largest clones hold around 7%. CDR3 length: 15 amino acids. V was clipped by 7 bases and J by 3 bases, with 19 bases between them. The V gene's germline CDR1 is MNHNS and CDR2 SASEGT.

This clonotype originated in a woman aged 35 to 49 in good health and CMV-seropositive. The chain links TRBV6-1 to TRBJ2-7; possible D gene TRBD2, 6 bases. Sequencing was done on a sample of PBMCs. In DNA, the CDR3 is TGTGCCAGCAAAGGCGGAGGGACCCGACTCTACGAGCAGTACTTC. The encoded protein is CASKGGGTRLYEQYF.